These T cell receptor beta chains were read from a single sample in a study of blood T cell repertoires in COVID-19. This table comes from immunoSEQ multiplex PCR, and its TCRdb copy is limited to in-frame clones, with some not included. This table holds about 140,000 clones, roughly 88% found once. Material for sequencing was peripheral blood. The receptors were gathered from a man aged 55 to 69 with active or convalescent COVID-19. The CDR3 runs from the conserved cysteine through the conserved F or W.

j_gene: TRBJ2-2; v_gene: TRBV9; CDR3aa: CASSAGTGATGELFF
j_gene: TRBJ2-7; v_gene: TRBV29-1; CDR3aa: CSVEGAGGIYEQYF
j_gene: TRBJ2-3; v_gene: TRBV28; CDR3aa: CASSLPGRPSRSTDTQYF
j_gene: TRBJ2-1; v_gene: TRBV7-8; CDR3aa: CASSLDFSSGRKQFF
j_gene: TRBJ2-1; v_gene: TRBV9; CDR3aa: CASSVKGLAGDNEQFF
j_gene: TRBJ2-2; v_gene: TRBV12-3/TRBV12-4; CDR3aa: CASSHSKLFF
j_gene: TRBJ2-1; v_gene: TRBV4-3; CDR3aa: CASSQDLGQKNEQFF
j_gene: TRBJ2-7; v_gene: TRBV5-6; CDR3aa: CASSTTRGSYEQYF
j_gene: TRBJ1-2; v_gene: TRBV5-1; CDR3aa: CASSLSDRVYGYTF
j_gene: TRBJ1-5; v_gene: TRBV19; CDR3aa: CATTDSDQPQHF
j_gene: TRBJ2-7; v_gene: TRBV10-3; CDR3aa: CAISGTSGTYEQYF
j_gene: TRBJ1-2; v_gene: TRBV5-1; CDR3aa: CASSPDKSNYGYTF
j_gene: TRBJ1-6; v_gene: TRBV7-9; CDR3aa: CASSLATGGNSPLHF
j_gene: TRBJ2-1; v_gene: TRBV7-2; CDR3aa: CASRLGNEQFF
j_gene: TRBJ1-2; v_gene: TRBV27; CDR3aa: CASAAGTGRVAYGYTF
j_gene: TRBJ1-1; v_gene: TRBV7-8; CDR3aa: CASSGRESGSGNTEAFF